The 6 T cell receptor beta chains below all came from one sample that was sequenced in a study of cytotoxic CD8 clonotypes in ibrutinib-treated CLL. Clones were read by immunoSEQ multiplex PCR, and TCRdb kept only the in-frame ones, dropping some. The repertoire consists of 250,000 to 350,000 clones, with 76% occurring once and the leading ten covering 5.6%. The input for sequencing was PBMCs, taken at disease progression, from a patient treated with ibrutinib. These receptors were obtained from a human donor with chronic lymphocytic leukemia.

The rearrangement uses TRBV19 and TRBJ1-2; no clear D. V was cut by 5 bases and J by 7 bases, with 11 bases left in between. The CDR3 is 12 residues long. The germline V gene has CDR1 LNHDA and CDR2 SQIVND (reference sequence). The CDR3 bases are TGTGCCAGTAGTCGGGCCTCGGGTGGCTACACCTTC. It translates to CASSRASGGYTF.

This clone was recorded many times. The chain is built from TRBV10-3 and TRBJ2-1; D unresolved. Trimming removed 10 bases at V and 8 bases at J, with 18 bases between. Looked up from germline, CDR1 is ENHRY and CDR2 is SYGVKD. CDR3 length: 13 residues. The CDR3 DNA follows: TGTGCCACACGAGGAACTTTGGGCCATGAGCAGTTCTTC. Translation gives CATRGTLGHEQFF.

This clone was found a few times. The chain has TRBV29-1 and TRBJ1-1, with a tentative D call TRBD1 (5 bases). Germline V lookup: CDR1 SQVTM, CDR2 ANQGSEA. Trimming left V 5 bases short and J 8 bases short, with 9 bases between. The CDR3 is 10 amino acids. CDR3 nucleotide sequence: TGCAGCGTTCTACAGGTCGAAGCTTTCTTT. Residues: CSVLQVEAFF. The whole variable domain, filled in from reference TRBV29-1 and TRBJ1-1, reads SAVISQKPSRDICQRGTSLTIQCQVDSQVTMMFWYRQQPGQSLTLIATANQGSEATYESGFVIDKFPISRPNLTFSTLTVSNMSPEDSSIYLCSVLQVEAFFGQGTRLTVV.

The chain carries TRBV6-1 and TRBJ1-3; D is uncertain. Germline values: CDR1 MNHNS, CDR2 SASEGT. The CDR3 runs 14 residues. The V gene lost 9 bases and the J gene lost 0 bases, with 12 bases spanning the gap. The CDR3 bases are TGTGCCAGTTTCTCCAAGGGCTCTGGAAACACCATATATTTT. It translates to CASFSKGSGNTIYF.

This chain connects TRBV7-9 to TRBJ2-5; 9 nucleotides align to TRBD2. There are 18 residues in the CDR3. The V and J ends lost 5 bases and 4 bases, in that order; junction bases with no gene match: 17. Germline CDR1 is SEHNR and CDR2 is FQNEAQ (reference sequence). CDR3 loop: CASSPPGASGAPRETQYF. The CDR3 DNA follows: TGTGCCAGCAGCCCGCCCGGAGCTAGCGGGGCCCCCCGAGAGACCCAGTACTTC.

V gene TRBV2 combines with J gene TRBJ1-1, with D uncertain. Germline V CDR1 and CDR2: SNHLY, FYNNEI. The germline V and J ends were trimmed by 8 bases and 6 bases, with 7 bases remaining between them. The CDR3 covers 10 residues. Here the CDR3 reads CASVTSEAFF. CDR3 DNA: TGTGCCAGCGTCACGTCTGAAGCTTTCTTT.